A single T cell receptor (beta chain) is shown here with its context. Its antigen is currently unknown. PCR was performed a second time for about 6 to 12 cycles using a sample-barcoded 5' primer and a J-beta primer mix. Every cDNA was tagged by a template-switch adaptor with 12 random nucleotides. MiXCR was run by TCRdb on the 5' RACE reads, yielding one entry per CDR3 protein. The repertoire holds some 560,000 distinct CDR3 sequences, with over 25% as singletons. This entry belongs to a study of blood T cells in healthy people across ages. Study-level results: Changes in expanded clonotypes were possibly confounded, as the CMV status of donors was unknown.

The germline gives CDR1 SEHNR, CDR2 FQNEAQ (reference sequence). The V end lost 4 bases, the J end lost 2 bases, and 15 bases lay between the germline ends. CDR3 length equals 15 residues. These data were also reused for a study on T cells of mothers and their children. That work states: Regardless of relatedness, pairs show thymic selection shaping TCR recombination output in a similar manner.

The TCR comes from a boy aged 2-9 years in good health. The chain carries TRBV7-9 and TRBJ2-7; a possible D gene is TRBD1 (6 bases). Sequencing input: blood. DNA of the CDR3: TGTGCCAGCAGCTCCCCCACGGACAGCCCCTACGAGCAGTACTTC. Residues: CASSSPTDSPYEQYF.